This TCR beta chain was obtained from a study of radiation and T cells in renal cell carcinoma. Worth noting for this clone: The antigen is not known.

Clones were read by immunoSEQ multiplex PCR, and TCRdb kept only the in-frame ones, dropping some. The sample yields about 150,000 clones, 80% to 90% seen once. Study-wide points: From baseline, blood top tumor clonotypes peaked at 2 weeks post-radiation.

Germline assignment: CDR1 SGDLS and CDR2 YYNGEE. The CDR3 is 15 amino acids. Trimming took 0 bases from V and 6 from J; bases not matched to a gene: 3. Regarding time point: blood 4 weeks post-SBRT, at nephrectomy. Sample treatment: 15 Gy SBRT to primary tumor, nephrectomy 4 weeks later. This renal cell carcinoma was of the clear cell type. The TCR was taken from a woman in her forties or fifties with renal cell carcinoma. The chain recombines TRBV9 with TRBJ2-3, with 11 nucleotides matching TRBD2. This specimen was blood, taken from a patient whose treatment included radiotherapy and nephrectomy. CDR3 residues: CASSVDVAGGDTQYF. The CDR3 DNA reads TGTGCCAGCAGCGTAGATGTAGCGGGAGGGGATACGCAGTATTTT.